The T cell receptor (beta chain) described here comes from a study of metastatic and nonmetastatic thyroid tumors. The V and J ends lost 2 bases and 4 bases respectively, with 15 bases between them. Germline V lookup: CDR1 SGHTA, CDR2 FQGNSA. This CDR3 is 15 amino acids long. Study conclusions and caveats: Versus benign nodules, malignant thyroid tumors reportedly had significantly higher TCR beta diversity, in blood and tumor.

As concerns this clone: The antigen remains undetermined. It is likely a read error, because the conserved phenylalanine at the end of the CDR3 is missing.

Each patient came to thyroid surgery without any prior treatment (of any kind). TCRdb reanalyzed the PCR reads via MiXCR. The table lists 70,000 or so clones, over 12% of them singletons, with around 7% in the top ten. The V call is TRBV7-2, the J call TRBJ2-7; D uncertain. This clonotype was obtained from a male donor with papillary thyroid cancer or a benign thyroid nodule (not recorded which). Some clones in this sample may be carry-over from other donors' samples. Material for sequencing was blood. CDR3 coding DNA: TGTGCCAGCAGCTTAATGGGGTCCCCAGGTTACGAGCAGTACTCC. Amino acid sequence: CASSLMGSPGYEQYS.